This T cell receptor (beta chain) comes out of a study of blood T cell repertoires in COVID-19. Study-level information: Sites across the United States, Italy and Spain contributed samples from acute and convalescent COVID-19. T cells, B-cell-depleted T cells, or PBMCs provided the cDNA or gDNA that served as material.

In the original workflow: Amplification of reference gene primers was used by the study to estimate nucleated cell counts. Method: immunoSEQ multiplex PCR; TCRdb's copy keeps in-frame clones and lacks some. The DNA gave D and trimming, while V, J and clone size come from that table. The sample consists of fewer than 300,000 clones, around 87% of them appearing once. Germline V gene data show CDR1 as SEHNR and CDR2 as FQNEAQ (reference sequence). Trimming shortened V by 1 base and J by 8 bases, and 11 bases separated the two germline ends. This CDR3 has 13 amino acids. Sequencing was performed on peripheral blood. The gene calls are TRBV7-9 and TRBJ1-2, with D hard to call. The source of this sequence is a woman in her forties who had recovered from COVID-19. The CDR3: CASSLDWERGYTF. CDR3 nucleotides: TGTGCCAGCAGCTTAGATTGGGAGAGAGGCTACACCTTC.